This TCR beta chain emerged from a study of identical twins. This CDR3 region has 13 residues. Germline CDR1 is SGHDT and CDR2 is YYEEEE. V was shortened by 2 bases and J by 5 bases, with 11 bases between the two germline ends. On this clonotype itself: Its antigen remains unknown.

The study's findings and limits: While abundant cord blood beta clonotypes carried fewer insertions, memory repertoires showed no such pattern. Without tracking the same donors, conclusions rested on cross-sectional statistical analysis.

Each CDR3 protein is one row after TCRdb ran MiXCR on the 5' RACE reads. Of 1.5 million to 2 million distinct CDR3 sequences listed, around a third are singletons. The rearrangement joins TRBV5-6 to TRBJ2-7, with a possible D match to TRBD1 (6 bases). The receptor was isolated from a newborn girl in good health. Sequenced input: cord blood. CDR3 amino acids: CASSFGTMDEQYF. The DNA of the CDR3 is TGTGCCAGCAGCTTCGGGACAATGGACGAGCAGTACTTC.